This record covers a single T cell receptor beta chain. These data originate in a study of blood T cell repertoires in COVID-19. Overall study context: Collection of acute and convalescent COVID-19 samples took place in the United States, Italy and Spain. From T cells, B-cell-depleted T cells, or PBMCs came the material, which was cDNA or gDNA.

TCRdb's copy holds only in-frame clones and misses some; the assay was immunoSEQ multiplex PCR. Found here are some 170,000 clones, about three quarters of them singletons; the top ten hold around 8.1%. The length of the CDR3 is 15 residues. V was shortened by 5 bases and J by 2 bases, with 16 bases between the two germline ends. The germline gives CDR1 SGHTA, CDR2 FQGTGA. The receptor was derived from a woman between 50 and 59 years old with active or convalescent COVID-19. The J gene is TRBJ2-7, the V gene TRBV7-3; a possible D gene is TRBD2 (5 bases). The specimen sequenced was peripheral blood. The CDR3 loop reads CASSTGSGQTYEQYF. The CDR3 coding sequence is TGTGCCAGCAGCACGGGGAGTGGGCAAACCTACGAGCAGTACTTC.